This T cell receptor beta chain was documented in a study of blood T cell repertoires in COVID-19 (dated by TCRdb to 2018 to 2020). Looking at the study overall: Collaborator samples came from the United States, Italy and Spain and covered acute and convalescent phases of COVID-19. The prospective study material was composed of cDNA or gDNA derived from T cells, B-cell-depleted T cells, or PBMCs. Subjects who had been exposed to COVID-19, were actively infected with it, or had recovered from it provided the deeply sampled blood TCRbeta repertoires that made up the dataset. The repertoires were released in a freely available public database intended as a resource for research on the immune response to SARS-CoV-2. The samples were drawn from the first 160 participants of the ongoing ImmuneRACE study and from 1,200 or so subjects provided by 6 global collaborators. Sample metadata almost always included a de-identified subject ID, COVID-19 status, age in years and sex. Where available, HLA class I and class II types were taken from metadata supplied by the sample provider and were not determined by assay-based typing. Study-wide conclusions, independent of this receptor: Clinical and demographic metadata were provided uncurated, with the amount varying by source and participant.

Regarding this clone: The specificity of this receptor is unknown. One base away there is no much larger clone; base qualities are not given.

Whole blood was collected in K2EDTA tubes by collaborating institutions according to the institutions' own protocols. Collaborator samples were shipped for TCRbeta analysis as frozen whole blood, isolated PBMCs, or DNA extracted from either sample type. The germline V gene specifies SGHAT as CDR1 and FQNNGV as CDR2. V and J are truncated by 6 bases and 3 bases respectively, leaving an intervening sequence of 12 bases. The CDR3 covers 14 residues, taking in both the cysteine and the phenylalanine. The read is trimmed to its CDR3 DNA, 42 bases read in frame from base 1. TCRbeta CDR3 regions were amplified from genomic DNA by means of the immunoSEQ Assay, a bias-controlled multiplex PCR. The published analysis was carried out like this. The number of nucleated cells in each sample was estimated from the amplification of reference gene primers within the assay. To quantify the absolute abundance of each unique TCRbeta CDR3 rearrangement, sequence reads were collapsed and filtered. For each sample, productive Simpson clonality was calculated as the square root of Simpson's diversity index over productive rearrangements. The table was pulled from immuneACCESS by TCRdb, which kept in-frame rearrangements only. Such tables lose some clones; where checked, under half of the loss comes from unresolved V genes, and the rest has no known cause. Clone size and the V and J calls come from that table; the DNA yielded D and trimming. Within this sample are some 33,000 clones, with around 83% of them counted one time only. The ten top clones hold roughly 7.3% of the sample.

This receptor was identified in a human donor in a cohort sampled during active COVID-19. The chain links TRBV11-2 with TRBJ2-1, with a weak D call of TRBD1 (5 bases match). Sequenced: peripheral blood. CDR3 protein: CASSHDSDYNEQFF. The DNA reads TGTGCCAGCAGTCATGACAGCGACTACAATGAGCAGTTCTTC.